This T cell receptor beta chain was identified during a study of T cell repertoires in cytomegalovirus infection. Study-wide context: Public TCR beta signatures were indicative of both CMV infection and a matching HLA type.

The germline V gene has CDR1 SGHVS and CDR2 FNYEAQ. The J segment lost 8 bases and the V segment lost 3 bases, leaving 3 bases of the junction unmatched. The CDR3 loop spans 14 amino acids. Comments on this clonotype: The antigen is undetermined.

Each CDR3 protein gets one entry after TCRdb re-called the reads with MiXCR. The data hold around 340,000 distinct CDR3 sequences, with roughly 29% observed a single time. The sample here was cultured PBMCs, taken from culture after CMV antigen stimulation. The TCR was taken from a human donor in good health (CMV status not recorded). Some clones in this sample may be carry-over from other donors' samples. The rearrangement links TRBV7-6 to TRBJ2-1; 11 bases are shared with TRBD2. The CDR3 DNA sequence: TGTGCCAGCAGCTTTAGCGGGGGGGTGGATGAGCAGTTCTTC. It encodes CASSFSGGVDEQFF.